A single TCR beta chain is shown here with its context. Its antigen is still unknown. The input lacks base qualities; no much larger clone sits a single base away. Stable Graves' hyperthyroidism was defined as no progression to ophthalmopathy during 18 months of follow-up. Hyperthyroidism patients were aged 18 to 65 years and newly diagnosed, with disease duration of less than 2 months. Any patient with an uncontrolled infection, another autoimmune disease, pregnancy or lactation was excluded. Clinical symptoms, serum thyroxine and TRAb, thyroid ultrasound, and orbital computed tomography formed the basis for the diagnoses. Ficoll-Paque density gradient centrifugation was used to isolate PBMCs from 8 to 10 ml of fresh peripheral blood. Total RNA was extracted using Trizol reagent, and RNA quality was assessed on an Agilent 2100 Bioanalyzer. Amplification of TCR beta CDR3 regions was carried out from RNA transcripts. For the first round of RT-PCR on the TCR CDR3, the HTBI primer set was used together with the Qiagen OneStep RT-PCR kit. A second multiplex PCR round built the libraries, followed by size selection and purification. Paired-end sequencing of the libraries was performed with 100 bp reads on an Illumina HiSeq2000. As for the authors' bioinformatics: SOAPnuke was used to process the raw data, removing reads that contained adapters or uncalled bases, had a mean Phred below 15, or lacked an exact match to the constant primer or identifier. High-quality paired reads were merged with COPE v1.2.5, and unique nucleotide sequences were defined as clonotypes. MiTCR v1.1 was used to align clonotypes to the IMGT TRBV, TRBD and TRBJ reference segments. Analysis was restricted to V-J combinations with a frequency above 0.0001, which covered roughly 99% of repertoires. A TCS score was defined as the ratio of F50 (clonal expansion) to E x V (chaos), with BLOSUM62-based TCRdist applied between CDR3 peptides within each V-J. Welch's t-statistics and random forest reduced some 510 V-J features to fewer than 15, which were used in a naive Bayes classifier (R e1071). TCRdb handled the public reads itself, with Q25 trimming in fastp and clone calling in MiXCR, and kept productive beta chains. Rows are unified per CDR3 protein, each entry keeping the most common DNA and genes. TCRdb's processing, not the study's, gives the V and J calls here. In all, the sample holds roughly 300,000 distinct CDR3 sequences, and about 21% of those were seen once. The ten most abundant clones make up around half of the sample.

These data belong to a study of T cells in Graves' hyperthyroidism and ophthalmopathy (dated by TCRdb to the late 2010s). Regarding the study in general: Peripheral blood was collected at initial diagnosis, before any treatment. Prospective prediction of ophthalmopathy was tested in an independent validation cohort of 18 to 20 hyperthyroidism patients and some 17 patients who later progressed to ophthalmopathy. A discovery cohort of roughly 100 patients, roughly 45 with Graves' ophthalmopathy and under 60 with stable Graves' hyperthyroidism, was used to find distinguishing TCR V-J signatures. For training and testing, the 100 or so patients in the discovery cohort were randomly divided in a 7:3 ratio. The paper reports TCR Vbeta CDR3 sequencing of roughly 140 peripheral blood samples: under 45 ophthalmopathy, under 85 hyperthyroidism and approximately 17 progressor patients. In addition, the study compared T-cell repertoires in thyroid tissue and in blood from five or six Graves' hyperthyroidism patients. Following sampling, methimazole starting at 30 mg daily was given to hyperthyroidism patients, and high-dose intravenous methylprednisolone was given to ophthalmopathy patients.

Overall results and qualifications from the work: In validation, the model predicted progression to ophthalmopathy a median of around six months before onset, with approximately 68% sensitivity and just under 75% specificity. No statistical method was used to fix the sample size in advance, and group allocation was not hidden from the investigators. Ophthalmopathy was separated from stable hyperthyroidism by a 13 V-J signature model, with approximately 85% sensitivity and approximately 84% specificity obtained in cross-validation and 80%/75% obtained in testing. Most expanded thyroid clonotypes (frequency above 0.001) were also detected in blood, a finding suggesting that blood repertoires may reflect thyroid immune responses.

The clonotype originates from a woman aged 45-65 years with Graves' hyperthyroidism. The sequencing input was blood.

The bases are TGTGCCAGCAGCCCCTGGGACAGGGATGAAAAACTGTTTTTT. Its translation is CASSPWDRDEKLFF. The chain joins TRBV28 to TRBJ1-4; the central 9 bases match TRBD1. The germline V gene gives CDR1 as MDHEN and CDR2 as SYDVKM. Counted from cysteine to phenylalanine, this CDR3 has 14 amino acids. The DNA shown is the 42-base CDR3, in frame from base 1. Unmatched junction bases come to 5, with V trimmed by 6 bases and J by 6 bases.